This entry lists 26 T cell receptor beta chains sequenced from one sample in a study of T cell responses to AZD1222 COVID-19 vaccine. Generated by immunoSEQ multiplex PCR, the TCRdb table keeps only in-frame clones and is missing some. The data contain roughly 100,000 clones, 70% to 90% of them singletons. The specimen comprised peripheral blood, sampled 28 days after the second AZD1222 dose. These TCRs come from an adult who received the AZD1222 COVID-19 vaccine.

This chain uses TRBV10-2 with TRBJ2-1; 11 positions match TRBD2. The germline V gene encodes CDR1 WSHSY and CDR2 SAAADI. The CDR3 runs to 13 residues. J gave up 9 bases and V 6 bases, and 4 bases lay outside the gene matches. The chain's CDR3 is CASSLAGGPEQFF. CDR3 DNA sequence: TGCGCCAGCAGCTTAGCGGGAGGGCCTGAGCAGTTCTTC.

The CDR3 nucleotides read TGTGCCAGCAGTTTCAGACTCCTCCAGGCCAAAAACATTCAGTACTTC. As protein: CASSFRLLQAKNIQYF. The rearrangement links TRBV28 to TRBJ2-4; D is unresolved. The V end lost 3 bases, the J end lost 1 base, and 13 bases lay between the germline ends. This CDR3 region has 16 residues. Germline CDR1 MDHEN, CDR2 SYDVKM.

The chain carries TRBV12-3 or TRBV12-4 and TRBJ1-6; no definite D call. The CDR3 sequence is 12 residues long. The V end was cut by 6 bases, the J end by 7 bases, with 7 bases between. In nucleotides, the CDR3 is TGTGCCAGCAGCAAACAGAATTCACCCCTCCACTTT. Its translation is CASSKQNSPLHF.

This chain connects TRBV5-6 to TRBJ2-1; D ambiguous. V lost 4 bases and J lost 0, with 8 bases in between. The CDR3 consists of 14 residues. Germline CDR1 reads SGHDT; CDR2 reads YYEEEE. The CDR3 region has the DNA TGTGCCAGCAGCACGCGAACCTCCTACAATGAGCAGTTCTTC. It translates to CASSTRTSYNEQFF.

The chain couples TRBV3-1 (or the pseudogene TRBV3-2) to TRBJ2-1; 7 bases agree with TRBD2. Per the germline V gene, CDR1 is LGHDT and CDR2 is YNNKEL (reference sequence). The J segment lost 4 bases and the V segment lost 1 base, leaving 4 bases of the junction unmatched. The CDR3 loop spans 15 amino acids. The CDR3 DNA reads TGTGCCAGCAGCCAAGTCCTAGCGGAGTACAATGAGCAGTTCTTC. It encodes CASSQVLAEYNEQFF.

This clone was seen many times. The chain joins TRBV29-1 to TRBJ2-1, with no clear D. CDR1 is SQVTM and CDR2 is ANQGSEA in the germline V gene. With 4 bases removed from V and 2 bases from J, the gap between germline ends came to 9 bases. The CDR3 spans 13 residues. The CDR3 here is CSVGLGTYNEQFF. The CDR3 nucleotides read TGCAGCGTTGGTTTGGGAACCTACAATGAGCAGTTCTTC.

The rearrangement joins TRBV5-1 to TRBJ1-1; no reliable D call. The CDR3 extends over 13 amino acids. Germline CDR1 SGHRS, CDR2 YFSETQ. V shed 2 bases and J shed 1 base, with 6 bases lying between them. CDR3 sequence reads: CASSFSGNTEAFF. The CDR3 DNA reads as TGCGCCAGCAGCTTTTCGGGGAACACTGAAGCTTTCTTT.

CDR3 DNA: TGTGCCAGCAGCGTACTACCGTTGACAGGGAGAAGCACAGATACGCAGTATTTT. It encodes CASSVLPLTGRSTDTQYF. The genes are TRBV9 and TRBJ2-3; 7 bases match TRBD1. The germline V gene has CDR1 SGDLS and CDR2 YYNGEE. The CDR3 contains 18 residues. V lost 1 base, J lost 0 bases, and 11 bases stayed unmatched.

V and J are TRBV19 and TRBJ2-7; TRBD1 aligns across 10 bases. The CDR3 has 16 amino acids. Germline loops: CDR1 LNHDA, CDR2 SQIVND (reference sequence). V was clipped by 8 bases and J by 3 bases; unmatched bases: 13. For the CDR3, the DNA is TGTGCCAGTGGACAAACCGGGACAGGGGCGTTCTACGAGCAGTACTTC. Its protein is CASGQTGTGAFYEQYF.

This clone was detected once. V and J are TRBV7-9 and TRBJ2-5, with 10 bases aligning to TRBD1. CDR1 SEHNR and CDR2 FQNEAQ come from the germline V gene (reference sequence). This CDR3 has 16 amino acids. The V gene end was trimmed by 6 bases and the J gene end by 2 bases; junction bases not matched to a gene: 9. The CDR3: CASSNRQGAKQETQYF. The CDR3 DNA reads as TGTGCCAGCAGTAACCGACAGGGGGCTAAACAAGAGACCCAGTACTTC.

The chain joins TRBV7-9 to TRBJ1-1; tentative D call: TRBD1 (6 bases). V lost 5 bases and J 6 bases, leaving 16 bases between the germline ends. This CDR3 spans 14 amino acids. Germline V CDR1 and CDR2: SEHNR, FQNEAQ (reference sequence). In DNA, the CDR3 is TGTGCCAGCAGCCCTATAAACAGGGTCTCTGAAGCTTTCTTT. Translating it yields CASSPINRVSEAFF.

The chain uses TRBV9 and TRBJ2-2, with 11 bases identical to TRBD2. The CDR3 totals 17 residues. The germline V gene has CDR1 SGDLS and CDR2 YYNGEE. After removal of 3 bases from V and 5 bases from J, the junction contained 9 bases not matched to a gene. The CDR3 spells CASSDGTSGRNTGELFF. Here the CDR3 DNA reads TGTGCCAGCAGCGACGGAACTAGCGGGAGAAATACCGGGGAGCTGTTTTTT.

This chain uses TRBV9 with TRBJ2-7; D ambiguous. The CDR3 covers 13 residues. The germline V gene encodes CDR1 SGDLS and CDR2 YYNGEE. Trimming shortened V by 0 bases and J by 3 bases, and 7 bases separated the two germline ends. In DNA, the CDR3 is TGTGCCAGCAGCGTAGGATTCGACTACGAGCAGTACTTC. Its protein product is CASSVGFDYEQYF. Together with reference TRBV9 and TRBJ2-7, the CDR3 gives the full variable domain: DSGVTQTPKHLITATGQRVTLRCSPRSGDLSVYWYQQSLDQGLQFLIQYYNGEERAKGNILERFSAQQFPDLHSELNLSSLELGDSALYFCASSVGFDYEQYFGPGTRLTVT.

This sequence joins TRBV11-2 and TRBJ2-7; 11 positions match TRBD2. The V gene end was trimmed by 5 bases and the J gene end by 0 bases; junction bases not matched to a gene: 3. CDR1 is SGHAT and CDR2 is FQNNGV in the germline V gene. There are 15 residues in the CDR3. The CDR3 is CASSQTSGNSYEQYF. The CDR3 DNA is TGTGCCAGCAGCCAGACTAGCGGGAACTCCTACGAGCAGTACTTC.

The CDR3 sequence: CASSLILGAQIEKLFF. The CDR3 nucleotides are TGCGCCAGCAGCTTGATCTTGGGGGCGCAGATTGAAAAACTGTTTTTT. This sequence joins TRBV5-1 and TRBJ1-4; tentatively, D is TRBD1 (6 bases). The CDR3 has 16 residues. The V gene's germline CDR1 is SGHRS and CDR2 YFSETQ. Trimming shortened V by 1 base and J by 7 bases, and 17 bases separated the two germline ends. Full variable domain (missing parts from reference TRBV5-1 and TRBJ1-4): KAGVTQTPRYLIKTRGQQVTLSCSPISGHRSVSWYQQTPGQGLQFLFEYFSETQRNKGNFPGRFSGRQFSNSRSEMNVSTLELGDSALYLCASSLILGAQIEKLFFGSGTQLSVL.

The J gene is TRBJ2-7, the V gene TRBV28; D gene unclear. V was trimmed by 2 bases and J by 0 bases, leaving 8 bases between them. The CDR3 totals 14 residues. CDR1 and CDR2 (germline): MDHEN, SYDVKM. The CDR3 nucleotides read TGTGCCAGCAGTTTAAGCGCCTCCTCCTACGAGCAGTACTTC. Residues: CASSLSASSYEQYF.

This chain joins TRBV5-1 and TRBJ1-2; 9 nucleotides align to TRBD1. The CDR3 sequence is 15 residues long. With 5 bases clipped from V and 4 bases from J, the junction kept 9 bases outside the gene matches. Germline V gives CDR1 SGHRS, CDR2 YFSETQ. Here the CDR3 DNA reads TGCGCCAGCAGGCTTTCCGGGACAGGGACCTATGGCTACACCTTC. The encoded protein is CASRLSGTGTYGYTF.

The DNA of the CDR3 is TGTGCCAGCAGCTTTTCAGATACGCAGTATTTT. The encoded protein is CASSFSDTQYF. The chain employs TRBV7-9 and TRBJ2-3, with D hard to call. Looked up from germline, CDR1 is SEHNR and CDR2 is FQNEAQ (reference sequence). The ends were cut back, 3 bases at V and 4 bases at J, with 2 bases in the middle. The CDR3 is made up of 11 amino acids. The full variable domain, with the rest looked up from reference TRBV7-9 and TRBJ2-3, is DTGVSQNPRHKITKRGQNVTFRCDPISEHNRLYWYRQTLGQGPEFLTYFQNEAQLEKSRLLSDRFSAERPKGSFSTLEIQRTEQGDSAMYLCASSFSDTQYFGPGTRLTVL.

In nucleotides, the CDR3 is TGTGCCAGCAGAAACAGGGTTTTCTATGGCTACACCTTC. Translation: CASRNRVFYGYTF. The V gene is TRBV6-5, the J gene TRBJ1-2; maybe TRBD1 (6 bases). This CDR3 spans 13 amino acids. Germline V gives CDR1 MNHEY, CDR2 SVGAGI. The germline V and J ends were trimmed by 6 bases and 4 bases, with 12 bases remaining between them.

With regard to this clone: This CDR3 is also generated by other DNA sequences in the sample. The V call is TRBV30, the J call TRBJ1-5, with D hard to call. CDR3 length equals 13 residues. Germline V CDR1 and CDR2: GTSNPN, SVGIG (reference sequence). V lost 0 bases to trimming and J lost 4 bases, with 7 bases between them. DNA of the CDR3: TGTGCCTGGAGTGTACGGGGTAATCAGCCCCAGCATTTT. Residues: CAWSVRGNQPQHF.

This chain uses TRBV28 with TRBJ2-2, with 7 bases that match TRBD1. CDR1 and CDR2 (germline): MDHEN, SYDVKM. The CDR3 is 15 amino acids. V was pared by 5 bases and J by 2 bases, with 5 bases of the junction left unmatched. This CDR3 is CASSTGELNTGELFF. CDR3 in DNA: TGTGCCAGCAGTACAGGGGAATTAAACACCGGGGAGCTGTTTTTT.

This clone was found a few times. CDR3 sequence (DNA): TGTGCCAGCAGCTTACAGGGTCCCTCCTACGAGCAGTACTTC. Its protein product is CASSLQGPSYEQYF. V and J are TRBV5-4 and TRBJ2-7; D might be TRBD1 (6 bases). Germline V CDR1 and CDR2: SGHNT, YYREEE (reference sequence). Trimming shortened V by 2 bases and J by 0 bases, and 9 bases separated the two germline ends. This CDR3 region has 14 residues.

The chain couples TRBV29-1 to TRBJ2-4; D gene unclear. The germline V gene encodes CDR1 SQVTM and CDR2 ANQGSEA. V shed 2 bases and J shed 1 base, with 9 bases lying between them. CDR3 length: 14 residues. The CDR3 here is CSVELISAKNIQYF. In DNA form, the CDR3 reads TGCAGCGTTGAATTGATCAGCGCCAAAAACATTCAGTACTTC.

V is TRBV19 and J is TRBJ2-1; 9 nucleotides align to TRBD1. Germline loops: CDR1 LNHDA, CDR2 SQIVND (reference sequence). This CDR3 region has 15 residues. V was clipped by 3 bases and J by 1 base; unmatched bases: 1. The CDR3 region is CASSMGTGSYNEQFF. As DNA, the CDR3 is TGTGCCAGTAGTATGGGGACAGGGTCCTACAATGAGCAGTTCTTC.

The chain couples TRBV5-1 to TRBJ2-2; possible D gene TRBD2, 7 bases. The CDR3 length is 19 residues. Germline V gives CDR1 SGHRS, CDR2 YFSETQ. The germline V and J ends were trimmed by 1 base and 3 bases, with 22 bases remaining between them. CDR3 sequence reads: CASSLTGGGRGTDTGELFF. The DNA for the CDR3 is TGCGCCAGCAGCTTGACGGGGGGCGGAAGGGGAACGGACACCGGGGAGCTGTTTTTT.

This clone is a singleton in its sample. This chain links TRBV28 with TRBJ2-3; D gene uncertain. Germline CDR1 is MDHEN and CDR2 is SYDVKM. V lost 1 base to trimming and J lost 6 bases, with 8 bases between them. CDR3 size: 13 residues. This CDR3 reads CASSLFLGDTQYF. DNA of the CDR3: TGTGCCAGCAGTTTATTTTTAGGGGATACGCAGTATTTT.